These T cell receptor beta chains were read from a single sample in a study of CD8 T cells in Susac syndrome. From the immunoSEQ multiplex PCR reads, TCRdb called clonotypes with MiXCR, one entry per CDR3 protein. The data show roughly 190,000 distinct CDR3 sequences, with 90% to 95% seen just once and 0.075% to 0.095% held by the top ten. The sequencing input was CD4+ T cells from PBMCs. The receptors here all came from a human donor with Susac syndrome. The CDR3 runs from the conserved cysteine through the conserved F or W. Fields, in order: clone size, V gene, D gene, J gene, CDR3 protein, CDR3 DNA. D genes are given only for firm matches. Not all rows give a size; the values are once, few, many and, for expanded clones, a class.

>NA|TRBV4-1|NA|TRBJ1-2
CASSPMGWDGYTF
TGCGCCAGCAGCCCTATGGGTTGGGATGGCTACACCTTC
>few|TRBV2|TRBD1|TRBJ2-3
CASSRDRSTDTQYF
TGTGCCAGCAGTCGGGACAGATCCACAGATACGCAGTATTTT
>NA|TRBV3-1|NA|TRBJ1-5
CASSQKTGNQPQHF
TGTGCCAGCAGCCAAAAAACAGGGAATCAGCCCCAGCATTTT
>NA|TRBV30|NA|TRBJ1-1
CAWNQGMNTEAFF
TGTGCCTGGAATCAGGGTATGAACACTGAAGCTTTCTTT
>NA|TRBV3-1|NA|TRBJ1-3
CASSQERNWGNTIYF
TGTGCCAGCAGCCAAGAGCGGAATTGGGGAAACACCATATATTTT
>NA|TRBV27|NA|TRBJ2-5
CASTARAAQQETQYF
TGTGCCAGCACCGCTCGGGCAGCTCAACAAGAGACCCAGTACTTC
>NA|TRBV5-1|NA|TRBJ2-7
CASSSDNAMEQYF
TGCGCCAGCAGCTCCGACAACGCTATGGAGCAGTACTTC
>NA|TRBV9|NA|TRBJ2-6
CASSPLSPANVLTF
TGTGCCAGCAGCCCACTGTCCCCGGCCAACGTCCTGACTTTC
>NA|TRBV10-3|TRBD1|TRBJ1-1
CAISQTGGDTEAFF
TGTGCCATCAGCCAGACAGGGGGGGACACTGAAGCTTTCTTT
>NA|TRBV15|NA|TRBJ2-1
CATSRPRGGSSYNEQFF
TGTGCCACCAGCAGACCCAGGGGGGGATCCTCCTACAATGAGCAGTTCTTC
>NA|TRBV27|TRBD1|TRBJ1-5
CASSPGTGRYSNQPQHF
TGTGCCAGCAGTCCGGGGACAGGGCGTTATAGCAATCAGCCCCAGCATTTT
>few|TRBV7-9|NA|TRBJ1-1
CASSLQENTEAFF
TGTGCCAGCAGCTTACAGGAGAACACTGAAGCTTTCTTT
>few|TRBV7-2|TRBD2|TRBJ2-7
CASSPSGGFSYEQYF
TGTGCCAGCAGCCCCTCCGGGGGGTTCTCCTACGAGCAGTACTTC
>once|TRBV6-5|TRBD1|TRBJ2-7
CASSYRQGTYEQYF
TGTGCCAGCAGCTATAGACAGGGGACCTACGAGCAGTACTTC
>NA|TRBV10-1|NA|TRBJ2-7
CASSESPGGKQYF
TGCGCCAGCAGTGAGTCCCCCGGTGGTAAGCAGTACTTC
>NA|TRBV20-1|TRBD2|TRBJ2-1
CSARVLAGSGPVHEQFF
TGCAGTGCTAGAGTTCTAGCGGGGTCCGGCCCGGTCCATGAGCAGTTCTTC
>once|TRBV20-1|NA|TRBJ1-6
CSARGAMNSPLHF
TGCAGTGCTAGAGGGGCGATGAATTCACCCCTCCACTTT
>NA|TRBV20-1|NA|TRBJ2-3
CSARTASTDTQYF
TGCAGTGCTAGGACAGCTAGCACAGATACGCAGTATTTT
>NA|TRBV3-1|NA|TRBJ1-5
CASSQGHLGNQPQHF
TGTGCCAGCAGCCAAGGGCACCTAGGGAATCAGCCCCAGCATTTT
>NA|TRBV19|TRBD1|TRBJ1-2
CASTTGVGGYTF
TGTGCCAGTACCACAGGGGTTGGTGGCTACACCTTC
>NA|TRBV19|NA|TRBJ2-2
CASRGTGIAGELFF
TGTGCCAGTAGGGGAACAGGGATCGCCGGGGAGCTGTTTTTT
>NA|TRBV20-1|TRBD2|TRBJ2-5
CSASHTGGETQYF
TGCAGTGCTTCTCACACGGGGGGGGAGACCCAGTACTTC
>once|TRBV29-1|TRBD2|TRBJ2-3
CSVGTSPDTQYF
TGCAGCGTCGGGACTAGCCCAGATACGCAGTATTTT
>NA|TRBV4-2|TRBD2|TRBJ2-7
CASSQGTSGYEQYF
TGTGCCAGCAGCCAAGGGACTAGCGGGTACGAGCAGTACTTC
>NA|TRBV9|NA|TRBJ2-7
CASSIGLGSSYEQYF
TGTGCCAGCAGCATCGGACTGGGCAGCTCCTACGAGCAGTACTTC
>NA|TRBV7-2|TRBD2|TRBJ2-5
CASSLALLAGFTGTQYF
TGTGCCAGCAGCTTAGCACTACTAGCGGGGTTTACGGGGACCCAGTACTTC
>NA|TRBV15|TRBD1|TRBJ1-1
CATSSRDRGTEAFF
TGTGCCACCAGCTCCCGGGACAGGGGCACTGAAGCTTTCTTT
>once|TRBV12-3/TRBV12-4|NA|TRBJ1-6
CASSLDPGDSPLHF
TGTGCCAGCAGTTTAGACCCAGGGGACTCACCCCTCCACTTT
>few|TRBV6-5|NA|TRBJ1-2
CASSYDRYTF
TGTGCCAGCAGTTACGACCGCTACACCTTC
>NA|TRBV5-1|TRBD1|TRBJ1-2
CASSSYRGRMHGYTF
TGCGCCAGCAGCTCCTACAGGGGAAGGATGCATGGCTACACCTTC
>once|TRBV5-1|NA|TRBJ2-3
CASSSPSASTDTQYF
TGCGCCAGCAGCTCCCCTAGCGCCAGCACAGATACGCAGTATTTT
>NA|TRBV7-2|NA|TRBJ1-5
CASSLVVGDQPQHF
TGTGCCAGCAGCTTAGTTGTCGGGGATCAGCCCCAGCATTTT
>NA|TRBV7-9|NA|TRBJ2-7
CASSSGSTYEQYF
TGTGCCAGCAGCTCTGGGTCGACCTACGAGCAGTACTTC
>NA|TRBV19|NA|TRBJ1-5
CASSAIHNQPQHF
TGTGCCAGTAGTGCCATCCATAATCAGCCCCAGCATTTT
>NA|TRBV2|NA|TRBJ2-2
CASSEAFLITGELFF
TGTGCCAGCAGTGAAGCTTTCCTGATCACCGGGGAGCTGTTTTTT
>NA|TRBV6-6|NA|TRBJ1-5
CASSYTGLSNQPQHF
TGTGCCAGCAGTTACACGGGACTCAGCAATCAGCCCCAGCATTTT
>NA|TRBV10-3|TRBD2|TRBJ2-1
CAISESGLAVNEQFF
TGTGCCATCAGTGAGTCGGGGCTAGCGGTAAATGAGCAGTTCTTC
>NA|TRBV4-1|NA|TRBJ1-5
CASSQGGSTSNQPQHF
TGCGCCAGCAGCCAAGGGGGAAGTACTAGCAATCAGCCCCAGCATTTT
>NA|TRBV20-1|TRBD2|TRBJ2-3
CSASEAGGSDTQYF
TGCAGTGCTAGTGAAGCGGGGGGGTCAGATACGCAGTATTTT
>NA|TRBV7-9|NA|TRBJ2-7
CASSPRRGYEQYF
TGTGCCAGCAGCCCCCGCAGGGGCTACGAGCAGTACTTC
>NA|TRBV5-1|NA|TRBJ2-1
CASSLVSESYNEQFF
TGCGCCAGCAGCTTGGTTAGCGAGTCCTACAATGAGCAGTTCTTC
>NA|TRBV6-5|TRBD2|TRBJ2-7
CASSYSKISGGGSYEQYF
TGTGCCAGCAGTTACTCGAAGATTAGCGGGGGGGGGTCCTACGAGCAGTACTTC
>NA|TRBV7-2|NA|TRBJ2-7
CASSLGFGPLGEQYF
TGTGCCAGCAGCTTAGGGTTCGGGCCTCTTGGGGAGCAGTACTTC
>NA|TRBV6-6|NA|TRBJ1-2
CASSSPRGGGYTF
TGTGCCAGCAGTAGCCCGCGGGGGGGTGGCTACACCTTC
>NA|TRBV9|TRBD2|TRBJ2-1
CASSPLSGRTYNEQFF
TGTGCCAGCAGCCCCCTAAGCGGGAGGACCTACAATGAGCAGTTCTTC
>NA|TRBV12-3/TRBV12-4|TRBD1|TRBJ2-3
CASSTQGTDTQYF
TGTGCCAGCAGCACACAGGGGACAGATACGCAGTATTTT
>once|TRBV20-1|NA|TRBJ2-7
CSATQRDEQYF
TGCAGTGCTACCCAGAGGGACGAGCAGTACTTC
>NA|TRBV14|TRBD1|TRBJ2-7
CASSQVSGGNEQYF
TGTGCCAGCAGCCAAGTGTCAGGGGGCAACGAGCAGTACTTC